This T cell receptor beta chain was sequenced during a study of cytomegalovirus exposure and HLA in healthy donors. Concerning this clone: No antigen is known for it.

Some clones are missing from TCRdb's copy, which holds only in-frame ones; the method was immunoSEQ multiplex PCR. Of 200,000 to 250,000 clones listed, around 88% are singletons. Looked up from germline, CDR1 is SGHDN and CDR2 is FVKESK. CDR3 length: 14 amino acids. Trimming removed 0 bases from V and 3 bases from J, with 9 bases in between. Points from the study as a whole: Most observed TCR sequences were rare, whereas some public TCRs were detected in many donors. Reported performance of the classifier showed diagnosis of cytomegalovirus status with high specificity and sensitivity. The authors listed some 160 TCR beta chains as cytomegalovirus-associated. In vitro experiments confirmed that three CMV-associated chains were specific for CMV antigens.

This TCR was sampled from a young woman in good health and CMV-seronegative. The chain joins TRBV14 to TRBJ2-7; unclear D gene. The sample was PBMCs. The CDR3 DNA is TGTGCCAGCAGCCAAGATCTTCGCGGCTACGAGCAGTACTTC. This sequence encodes CASSQDLRGYEQYF.